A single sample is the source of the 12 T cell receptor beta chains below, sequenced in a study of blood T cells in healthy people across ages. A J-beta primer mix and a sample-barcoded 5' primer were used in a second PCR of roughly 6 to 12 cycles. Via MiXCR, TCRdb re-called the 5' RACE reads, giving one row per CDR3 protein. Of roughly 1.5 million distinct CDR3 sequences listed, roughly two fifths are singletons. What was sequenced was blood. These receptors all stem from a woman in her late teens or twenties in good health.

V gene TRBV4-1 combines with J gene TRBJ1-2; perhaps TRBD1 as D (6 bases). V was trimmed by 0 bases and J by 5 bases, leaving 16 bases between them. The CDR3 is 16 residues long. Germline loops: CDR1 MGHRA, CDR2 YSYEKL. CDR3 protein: CASSQDSQTGLYGYTF. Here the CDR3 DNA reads TGCGCCAGCAGCCAAGATTCGCAGACAGGCCTGTATGGCTACACCTTC.

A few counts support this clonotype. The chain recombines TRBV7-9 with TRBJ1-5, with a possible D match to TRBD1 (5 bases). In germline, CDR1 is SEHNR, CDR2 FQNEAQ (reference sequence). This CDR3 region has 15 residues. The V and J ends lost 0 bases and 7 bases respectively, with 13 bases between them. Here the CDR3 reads CASSLAGALGQPQHF. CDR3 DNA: TGTGCCAGCAGCTTAGCCGGGGCCCTCGGGCAGCCCCAGCATTTT.

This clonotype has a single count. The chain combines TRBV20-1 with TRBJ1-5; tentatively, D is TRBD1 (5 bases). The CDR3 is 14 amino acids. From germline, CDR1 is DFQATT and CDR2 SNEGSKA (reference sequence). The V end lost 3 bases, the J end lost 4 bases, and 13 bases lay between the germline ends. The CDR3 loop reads CSARRQSGNQPQHF. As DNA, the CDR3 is TGCAGTGCTAGGCGACAGTCTGGGAATCAGCCCCAGCATTTT.

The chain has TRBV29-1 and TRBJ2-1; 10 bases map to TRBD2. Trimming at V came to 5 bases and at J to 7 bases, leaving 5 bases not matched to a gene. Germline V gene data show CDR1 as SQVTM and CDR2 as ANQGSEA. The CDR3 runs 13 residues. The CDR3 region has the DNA TGCAGCGTTTTGGGACTAGCGAATAATGAGCAGTTCTTC. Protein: CSVLGLANNEQFF.

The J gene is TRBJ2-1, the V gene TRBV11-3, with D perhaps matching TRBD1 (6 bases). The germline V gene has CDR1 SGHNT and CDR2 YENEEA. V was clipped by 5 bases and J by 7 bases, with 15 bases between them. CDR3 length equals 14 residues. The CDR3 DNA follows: TGTGCCAGCAGCCCAGGGGCAAGGGAAAATGAGCAGTTCTTC. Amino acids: CASSPGARENEQFF.

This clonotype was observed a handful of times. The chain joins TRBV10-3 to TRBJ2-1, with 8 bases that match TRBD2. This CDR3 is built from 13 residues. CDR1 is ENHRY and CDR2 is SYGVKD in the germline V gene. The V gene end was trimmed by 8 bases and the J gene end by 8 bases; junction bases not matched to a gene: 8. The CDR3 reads CAIGASGFYEQFF. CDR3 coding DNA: TGTGCCATCGGGGCTAGCGGGTTTTATGAGCAGTTCTTC.

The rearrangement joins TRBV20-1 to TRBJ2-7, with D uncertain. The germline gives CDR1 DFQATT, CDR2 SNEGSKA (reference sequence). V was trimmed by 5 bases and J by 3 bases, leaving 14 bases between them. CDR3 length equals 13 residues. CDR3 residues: CSAAGDPSYEQYF. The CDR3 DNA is TGCAGTGCTGCAGGTGATCCCAGCTACGAGCAGTACTTC.

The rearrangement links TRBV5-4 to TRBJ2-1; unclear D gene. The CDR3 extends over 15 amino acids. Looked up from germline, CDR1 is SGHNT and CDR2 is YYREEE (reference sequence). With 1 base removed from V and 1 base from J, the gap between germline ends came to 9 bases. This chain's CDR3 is CASSLLDLSYNEQFF. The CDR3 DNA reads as TGTGCCAGCAGCTTGCTAGATCTTTCCTACAATGAGCAGTTCTTC.

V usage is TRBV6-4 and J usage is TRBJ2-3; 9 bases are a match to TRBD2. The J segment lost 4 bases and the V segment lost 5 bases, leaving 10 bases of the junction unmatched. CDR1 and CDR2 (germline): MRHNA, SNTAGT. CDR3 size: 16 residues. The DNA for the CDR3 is TGTGCCAGCAGTAAGTCGGCTAGCGGGGTCCCAGATACGCAGTATTTT. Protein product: CASSKSASGVPDTQYF.

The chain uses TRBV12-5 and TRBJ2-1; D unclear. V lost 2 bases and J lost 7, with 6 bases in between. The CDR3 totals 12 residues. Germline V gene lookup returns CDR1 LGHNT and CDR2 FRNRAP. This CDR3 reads CASGLWVNEQFF. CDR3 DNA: TGTGCTAGTGGTTTGTGGGTAAATGAGCAGTTCTTC.

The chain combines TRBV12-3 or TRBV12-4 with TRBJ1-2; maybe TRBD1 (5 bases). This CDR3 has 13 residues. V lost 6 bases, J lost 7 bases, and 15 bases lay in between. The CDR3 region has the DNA TGTGCCAGCAGCCCCCTCAGGGTCGGTGGCTACACCTTC. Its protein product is CASSPLRVGGYTF.

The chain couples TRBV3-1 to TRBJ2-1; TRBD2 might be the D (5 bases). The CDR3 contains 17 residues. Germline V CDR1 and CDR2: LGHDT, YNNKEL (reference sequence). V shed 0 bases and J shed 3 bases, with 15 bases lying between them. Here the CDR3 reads CASSQERTPVLYNEQFF. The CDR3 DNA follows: TGTGCCAGCAGCCAAGAAAGGACTCCCGTCCTCTACAATGAGCAGTTCTTC.